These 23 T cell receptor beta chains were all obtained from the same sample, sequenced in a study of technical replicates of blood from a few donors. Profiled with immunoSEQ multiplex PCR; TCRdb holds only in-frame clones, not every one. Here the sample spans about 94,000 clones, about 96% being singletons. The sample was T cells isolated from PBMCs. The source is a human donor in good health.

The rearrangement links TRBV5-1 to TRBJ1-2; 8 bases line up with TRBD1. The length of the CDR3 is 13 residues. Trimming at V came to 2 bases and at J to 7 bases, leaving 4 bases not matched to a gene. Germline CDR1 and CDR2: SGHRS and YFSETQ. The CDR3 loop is CASSFDRGRGYTF. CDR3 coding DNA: TGCGCCAGCAGCTTTGACAGGGGACGTGGCTACACCTTC. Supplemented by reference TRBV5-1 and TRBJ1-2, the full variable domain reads KAGVTQTPRYLIKTRGQQVTLSCSPISGHRSVSWYQQTPGQGLQFLFEYFSETQRNKGNFPGRFSGRQFSNSRSEMNVSTLELGDSALYLCASSFDRGRGYTFGSGTRLTVV.

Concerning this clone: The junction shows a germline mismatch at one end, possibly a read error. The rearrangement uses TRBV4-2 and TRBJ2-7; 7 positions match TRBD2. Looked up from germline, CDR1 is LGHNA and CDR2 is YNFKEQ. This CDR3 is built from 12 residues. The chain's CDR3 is CASSQDLSGASF. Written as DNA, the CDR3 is TGTGCCAGCAGCCAAGATTTGAGCGGGGCCTCATTC.

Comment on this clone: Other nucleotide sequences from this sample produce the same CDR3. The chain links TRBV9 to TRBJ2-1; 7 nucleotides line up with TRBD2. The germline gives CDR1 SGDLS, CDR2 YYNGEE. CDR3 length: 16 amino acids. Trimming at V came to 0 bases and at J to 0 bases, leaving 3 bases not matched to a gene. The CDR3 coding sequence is TGTGCCAGCAGCGTAGGAGGCGGGAGCTCCTACAATGAGCAGTTCTTC. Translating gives CASSVGGGSSYNEQFF.

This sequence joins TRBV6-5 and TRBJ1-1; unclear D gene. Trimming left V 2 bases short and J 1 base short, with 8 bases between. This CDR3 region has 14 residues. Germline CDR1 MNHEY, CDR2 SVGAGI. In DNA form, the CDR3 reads TGTGCCAGCAGTTACGAGTCCCGGAACACTGAAGCTTTCTTT. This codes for CASSYESRNTEAFF.

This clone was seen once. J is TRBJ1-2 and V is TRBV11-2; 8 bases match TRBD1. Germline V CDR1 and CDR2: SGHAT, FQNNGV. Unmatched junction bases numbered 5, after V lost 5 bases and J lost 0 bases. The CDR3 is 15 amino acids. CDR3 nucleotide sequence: TGTGCCAGCAGCCCCGGACAGGGCCCTAACTATGGCTACACCTTC. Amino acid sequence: CASSPGQGPNYGYTF.

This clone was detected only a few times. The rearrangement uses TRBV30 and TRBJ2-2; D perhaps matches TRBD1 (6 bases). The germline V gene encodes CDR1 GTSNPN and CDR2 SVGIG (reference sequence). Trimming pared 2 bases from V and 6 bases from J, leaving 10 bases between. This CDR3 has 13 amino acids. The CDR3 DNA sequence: TGTGCCTGGAGTCAACAGGGTTCCGGGGAGCTGTTTTTT. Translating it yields CAWSQQGSGELFF.

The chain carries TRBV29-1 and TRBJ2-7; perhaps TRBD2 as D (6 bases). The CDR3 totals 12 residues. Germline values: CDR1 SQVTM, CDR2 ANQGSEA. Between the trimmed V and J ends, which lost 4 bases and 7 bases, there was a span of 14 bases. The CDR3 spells CSVAGGVGEQYF. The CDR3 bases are TGCAGCGTTGCCGGGGGAGTGGGAGAGCAGTACTTC.

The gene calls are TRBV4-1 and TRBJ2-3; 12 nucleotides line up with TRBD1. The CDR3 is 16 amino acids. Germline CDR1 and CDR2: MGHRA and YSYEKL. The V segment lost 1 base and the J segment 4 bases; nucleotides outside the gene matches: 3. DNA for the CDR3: TGCGCCAGCAGCCAAGGGGACAGGGGGCTAGCAGATACGCAGTATTTT. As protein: CASSQGDRGLADTQYF.

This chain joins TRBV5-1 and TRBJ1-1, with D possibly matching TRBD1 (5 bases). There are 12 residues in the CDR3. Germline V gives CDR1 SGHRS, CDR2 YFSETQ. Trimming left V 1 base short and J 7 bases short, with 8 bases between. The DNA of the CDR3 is TGCGCCAGCAGCTTGTCGCAGGGTGAAGCTTTCTTT. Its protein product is CASSLSQGEAFF.

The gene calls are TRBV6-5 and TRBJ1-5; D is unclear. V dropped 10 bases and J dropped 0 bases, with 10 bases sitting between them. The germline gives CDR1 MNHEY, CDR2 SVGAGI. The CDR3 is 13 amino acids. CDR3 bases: TGTGCCACACGTCCTAATAGCAATCAGCCCCAGCATTTT. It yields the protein CATRPNSNQPQHF.

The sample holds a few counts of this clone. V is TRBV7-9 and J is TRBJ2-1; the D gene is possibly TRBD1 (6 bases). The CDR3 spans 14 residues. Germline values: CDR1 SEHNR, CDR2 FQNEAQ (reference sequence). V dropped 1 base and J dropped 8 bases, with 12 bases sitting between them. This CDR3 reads CASSLDRVWDEQFF. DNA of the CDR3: TGTGCCAGCAGCTTAGACAGGGTGTGGGATGAGCAGTTCTTC.

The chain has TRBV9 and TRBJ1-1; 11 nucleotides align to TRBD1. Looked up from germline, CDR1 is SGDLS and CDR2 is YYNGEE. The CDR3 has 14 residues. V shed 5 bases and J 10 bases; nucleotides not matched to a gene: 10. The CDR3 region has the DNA TGTGCCAGCAGTAGGACAGGGGGCGAATTTGGAGCTTTCTTT. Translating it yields CASSRTGGEFGAFF.

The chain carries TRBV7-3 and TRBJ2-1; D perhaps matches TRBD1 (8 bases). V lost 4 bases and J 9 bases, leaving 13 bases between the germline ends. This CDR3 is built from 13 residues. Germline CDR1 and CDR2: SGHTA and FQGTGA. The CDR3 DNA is TGTGCCAGCAGCTCGACAGGGGAGGGTGAGCAGTTCTTC. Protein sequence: CASSSTGEGEQFF.

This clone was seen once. Here the CDR3 reads CASSESLTGGLYNEQFF. DNA for the CDR3: TGTGCCAGCAGTGAATCCCTGACAGGGGGACTCTACAATGAGCAGTTCTTC. V is TRBV2 and J is TRBJ2-1; TRBD1 aligns across 9 bases. CDR3 length equals 17 residues. Trimming at V came to 2 bases and at J to 3 bases, leaving 8 bases not matched to a gene. Germline CDR1 reads SNHLY; CDR2 reads FYNNEI. Using reference TRBV2 and TRBJ2-1 for the parts outside the CDR3, the full variable domain is EPEVTQTPSHQVTQMGQEVILRCVPISNHLYFYWYRQILGQKVEFLVSFYNNEISEKSEIFDDQFSVERPDGSNFTLKIRSTKLEDSAMYFCASSESLTGGLYNEQFFGPGTRLTVL.

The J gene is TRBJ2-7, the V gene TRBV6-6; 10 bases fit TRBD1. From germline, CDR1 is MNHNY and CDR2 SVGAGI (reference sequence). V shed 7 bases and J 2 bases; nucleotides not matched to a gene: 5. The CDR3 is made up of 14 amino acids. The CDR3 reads CASKAGQGAYEQYF. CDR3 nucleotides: TGTGCCAGCAAGGCCGGACAGGGGGCCTACGAGCAGTACTTC.

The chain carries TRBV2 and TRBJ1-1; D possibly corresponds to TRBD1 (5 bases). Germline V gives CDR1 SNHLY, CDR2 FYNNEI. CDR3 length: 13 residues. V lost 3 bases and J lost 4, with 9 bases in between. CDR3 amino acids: CASSDARVTEAFF. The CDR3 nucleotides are TGTGCCAGCAGTGATGCCAGGGTCACTGAAGCTTTCTTT. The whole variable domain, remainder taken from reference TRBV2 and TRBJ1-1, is EPEVTQTPSHQVTQMGQEVILRCVPISNHLYFYWYRQILGQKVEFLVSFYNNEISEKSEIFDDQFSVERPDGSNFTLKIRSTKLEDSAMYFCASSDARVTEAFFGQGTRLTVV.

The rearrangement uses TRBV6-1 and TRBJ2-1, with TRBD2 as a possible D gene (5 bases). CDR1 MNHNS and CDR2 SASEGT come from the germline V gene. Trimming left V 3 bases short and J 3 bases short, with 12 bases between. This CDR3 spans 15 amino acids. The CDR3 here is CASSEGDSNYNEQFF. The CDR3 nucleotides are TGTGCCAGCAGTGAGGGAGACTCCAACTACAATGAGCAGTTCTTC.

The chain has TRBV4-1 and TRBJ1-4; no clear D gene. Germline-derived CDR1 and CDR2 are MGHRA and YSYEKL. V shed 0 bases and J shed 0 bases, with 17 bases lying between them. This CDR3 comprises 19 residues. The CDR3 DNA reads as TGCGCCAGCAGCCAAGAAAGTTGGGTCGGCCAGGCAACTAATGAAAAACTGTTTTTT. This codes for CASSQESWVGQATNEKLFF.

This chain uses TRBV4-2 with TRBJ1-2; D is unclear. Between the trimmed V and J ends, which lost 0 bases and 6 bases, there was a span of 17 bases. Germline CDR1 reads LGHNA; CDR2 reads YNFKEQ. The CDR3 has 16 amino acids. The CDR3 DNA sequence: TGTGCCAGCAGCCAAGATCTTGATAGGTATGGAGATGGCTACACCTTC. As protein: CASSQDLDRYGDGYTF.

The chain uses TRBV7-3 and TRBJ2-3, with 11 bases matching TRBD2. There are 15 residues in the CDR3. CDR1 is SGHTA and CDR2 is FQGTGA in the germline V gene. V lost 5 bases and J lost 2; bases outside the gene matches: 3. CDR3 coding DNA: TGTGCCAGCAGCGGGGGACTAGCGGTCACAGATACGCAGTATTTT. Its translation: CASSGGLAVTDTQYF.

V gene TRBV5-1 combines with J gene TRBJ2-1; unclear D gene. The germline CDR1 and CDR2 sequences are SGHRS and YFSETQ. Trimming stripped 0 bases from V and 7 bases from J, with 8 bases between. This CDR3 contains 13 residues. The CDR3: CASSLVWANEQFF. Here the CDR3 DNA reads TGCGCCAGCAGCTTGGTTTGGGCAAATGAGCAGTTCTTC.

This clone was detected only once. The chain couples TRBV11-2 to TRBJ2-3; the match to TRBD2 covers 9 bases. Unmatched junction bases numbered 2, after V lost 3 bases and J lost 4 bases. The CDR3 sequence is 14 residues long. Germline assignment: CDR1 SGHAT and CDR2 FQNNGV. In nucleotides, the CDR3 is TGTGCCAGCAGCTTGGGACTAGCTGCAGATACGCAGTATTTT. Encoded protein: CASSLGLAADTQYF.

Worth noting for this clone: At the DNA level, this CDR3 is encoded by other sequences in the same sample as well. The CDR3 nucleotides are TGTGCCAGCAGCTTATCAGGATATGGCTACACCTTC. Translated, it gives CASSLSGYGYTF. The chain carries TRBV11-3 and TRBJ1-2; D is undetermined. Looked up from germline, CDR1 is SGHNT and CDR2 is YENEEA. The CDR3 has 12 amino acids. V lost 2 bases and J lost 5, with 6 bases in between. The complete variable domain, with remaining parts taken from reference TRBV11-3 and TRBJ1-2, reads EAGVVQSPRYKIIEKKQPVAFWCNPISGHNTLYWYLQNLGQGPELLIRYENEEAVDDSQLPKDRFSAERLKGVDSTLKIQPAELGDSAVYLCASSLSGYGYTFGSGTRLTVV.